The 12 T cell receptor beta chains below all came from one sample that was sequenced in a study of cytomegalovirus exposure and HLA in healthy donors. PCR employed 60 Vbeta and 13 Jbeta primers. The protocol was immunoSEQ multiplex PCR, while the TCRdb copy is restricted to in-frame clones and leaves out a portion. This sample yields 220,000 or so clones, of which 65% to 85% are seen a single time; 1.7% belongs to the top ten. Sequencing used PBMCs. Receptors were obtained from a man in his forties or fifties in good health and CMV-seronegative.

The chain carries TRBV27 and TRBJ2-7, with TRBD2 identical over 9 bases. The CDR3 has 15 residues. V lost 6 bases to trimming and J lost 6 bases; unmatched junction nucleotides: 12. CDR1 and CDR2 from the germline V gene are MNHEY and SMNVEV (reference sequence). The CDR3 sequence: CASSRTSDNFLEQYF. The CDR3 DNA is TGTGCCAGCAGCAGGACTAGCGACAATTTCCTCGAGCAGTACTTC.

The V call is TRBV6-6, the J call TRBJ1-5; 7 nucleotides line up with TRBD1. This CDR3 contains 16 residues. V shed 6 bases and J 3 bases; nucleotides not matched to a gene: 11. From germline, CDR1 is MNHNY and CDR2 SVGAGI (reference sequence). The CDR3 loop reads CASSPKLGQINQPQHF. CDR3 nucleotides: TGTGCCAGCAGCCCAAAACTGGGACAGATCAATCAGCCCCAGCATTTT.

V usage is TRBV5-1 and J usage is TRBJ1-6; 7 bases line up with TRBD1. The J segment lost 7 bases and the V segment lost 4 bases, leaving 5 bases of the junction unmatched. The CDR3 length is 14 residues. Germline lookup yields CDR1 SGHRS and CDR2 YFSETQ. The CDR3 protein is CASSGGTENSPLHF. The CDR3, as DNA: TGCGCCAGCAGCGGCGGGACAGAAAATTCACCCCTCCACTTT.

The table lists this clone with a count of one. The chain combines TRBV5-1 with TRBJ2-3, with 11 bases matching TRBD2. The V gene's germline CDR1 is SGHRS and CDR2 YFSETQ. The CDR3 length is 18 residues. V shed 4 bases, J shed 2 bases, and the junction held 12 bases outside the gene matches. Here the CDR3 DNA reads TGCGCCAGCAGCCCGGCGCCTAGCGGGAGGACATCCACAGATACGCAGTATTTT. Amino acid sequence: CASSPAPSGRTSTDTQYF.

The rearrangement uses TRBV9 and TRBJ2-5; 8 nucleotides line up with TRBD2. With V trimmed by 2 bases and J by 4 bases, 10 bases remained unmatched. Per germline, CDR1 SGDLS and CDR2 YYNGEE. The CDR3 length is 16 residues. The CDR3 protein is CASSVGQREIPETQYF. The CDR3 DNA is TGTGCCAGCAGCGTGGGCCAGCGGGAGATCCCAGAGACCCAGTACTTC.

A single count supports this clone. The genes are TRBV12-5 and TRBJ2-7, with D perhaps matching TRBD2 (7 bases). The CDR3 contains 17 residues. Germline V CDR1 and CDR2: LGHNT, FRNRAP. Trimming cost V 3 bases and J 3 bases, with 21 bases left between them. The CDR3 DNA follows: TGTGCTAGTGGTTTCCCTTTAGGGGGAGCGGGGCTCTACGAGCAGTACTTC. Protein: CASGFPLGGAGLYEQYF. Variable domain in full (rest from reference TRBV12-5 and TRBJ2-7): DARVTQTPRHKVTEMGQEVTMRCQPILGHNTVFWYRQTMMQGLELLAYFRNRAPLDDSGMPKDRFSAEMPDATLATLKIQPSEPRDSAVYFCASGFPLGGAGLYEQYFGPGTRLTVT.

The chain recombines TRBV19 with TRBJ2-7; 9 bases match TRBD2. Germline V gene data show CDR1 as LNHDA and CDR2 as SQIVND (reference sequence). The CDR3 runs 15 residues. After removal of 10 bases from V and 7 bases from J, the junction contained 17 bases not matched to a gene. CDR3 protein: CATQGSGSRVSEQYF. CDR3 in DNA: TGTGCCACCCAGGGTAGCGGGAGTAGGGTGAGTGAGCAGTACTTC.

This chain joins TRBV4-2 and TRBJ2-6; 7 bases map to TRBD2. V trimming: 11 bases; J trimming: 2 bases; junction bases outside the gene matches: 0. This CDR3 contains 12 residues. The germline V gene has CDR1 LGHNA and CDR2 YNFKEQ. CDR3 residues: CAAGAGANVLTF. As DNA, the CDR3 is TGTGCCGCGGGGGCTGGGGCCAACGTCCTGACTTTC.

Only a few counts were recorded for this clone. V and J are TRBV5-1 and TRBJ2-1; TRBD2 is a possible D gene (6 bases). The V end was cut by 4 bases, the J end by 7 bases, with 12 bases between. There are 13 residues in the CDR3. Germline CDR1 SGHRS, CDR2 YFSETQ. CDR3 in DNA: TGCGCCAGCAGCGGTACCGGGACTAATGAGCAGTTCTTC. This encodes CASSGTGTNEQFF.

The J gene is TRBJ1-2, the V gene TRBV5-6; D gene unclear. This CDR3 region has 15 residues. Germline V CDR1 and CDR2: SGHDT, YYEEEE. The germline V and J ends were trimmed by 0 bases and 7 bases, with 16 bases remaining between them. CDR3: CASSLAGSSMVGYTF. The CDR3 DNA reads TGTGCCAGCAGCTTGGCCGGGTCATCTATGGTTGGCTACACCTTC.

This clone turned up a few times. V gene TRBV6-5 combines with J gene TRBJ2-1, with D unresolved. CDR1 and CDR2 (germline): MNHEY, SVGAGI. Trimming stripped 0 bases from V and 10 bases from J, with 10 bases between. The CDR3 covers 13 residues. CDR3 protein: CASSYSGPSEQFF. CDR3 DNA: TGTGCCAGCAGTTACTCTGGGCCTTCGGAGCAGTTCTTC.

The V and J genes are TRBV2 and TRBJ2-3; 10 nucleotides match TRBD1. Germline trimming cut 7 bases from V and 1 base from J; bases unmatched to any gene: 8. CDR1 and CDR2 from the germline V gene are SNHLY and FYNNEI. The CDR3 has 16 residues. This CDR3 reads CASTQTGGAGTDTQYF. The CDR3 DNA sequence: TGTGCCAGCACCCAGACAGGGGGCGCAGGCACAGATACGCAGTATTTT.